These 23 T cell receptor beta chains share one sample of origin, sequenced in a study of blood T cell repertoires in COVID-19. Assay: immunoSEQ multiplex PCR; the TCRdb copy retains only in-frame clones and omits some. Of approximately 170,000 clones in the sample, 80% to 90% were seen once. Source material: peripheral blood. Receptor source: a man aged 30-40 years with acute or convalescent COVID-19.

The CDR3 spells CASSAPGDIYGYTF. The CDR3 nucleotides are TGTGCCAGCAGCGCCCCGGGAGACATCTATGGCTACACCTTC. This chain links TRBV6-6 with TRBJ1-2; D is undetermined. The germline V gene has CDR1 MNHNY and CDR2 SVGAGI (reference sequence). Trimming took off 6 bases at V and 4 bases at J, with 15 bases between the two ends. The CDR3 is made up of 14 amino acids.

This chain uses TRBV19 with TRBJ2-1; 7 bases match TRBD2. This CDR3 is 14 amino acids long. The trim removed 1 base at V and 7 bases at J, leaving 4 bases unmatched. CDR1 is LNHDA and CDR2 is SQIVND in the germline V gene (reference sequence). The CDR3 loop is CASSIGGSPNEQFF. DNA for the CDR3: TGTGCCAGTAGTATAGGCGGGAGCCCGAATGAGCAGTTCTTC.

The CDR3 loop reads CAISGGGRAYEQYF. Written as DNA, the CDR3 is TGTGCCATCTCTGGCGGAGGGAGGGCCTACGAGCAGTACTTC. The chain uses TRBV28 and TRBJ2-7, with 7 bases fitting TRBD2. This CDR3 is 14 amino acids long. The germline gives CDR1 MDHEN, CDR2 SYDVKM. J lost 2 bases, V lost 10 bases, and 11 bases had no gene match. Full variable domain (missing parts from reference TRBV28 and TRBJ2-7): DVKVTQSSRYLVKRTGEKVFLECVQDMDHENMFWYRQDPGLGLRLIYFSYDVKMKEKGDIPEGYSVSREKKERFSLILESASTNQTSMYLCAISGGGRAYEQYFGPGTRLTVT.

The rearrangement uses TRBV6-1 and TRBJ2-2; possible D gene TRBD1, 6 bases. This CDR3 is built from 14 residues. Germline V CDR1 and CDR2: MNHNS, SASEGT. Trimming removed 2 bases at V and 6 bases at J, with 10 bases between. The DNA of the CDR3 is TGTGCCAGCAGTGAAACAGGGTTCCCCGGGGAGCTGTTTTTT. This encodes CASSETGFPGELFF.

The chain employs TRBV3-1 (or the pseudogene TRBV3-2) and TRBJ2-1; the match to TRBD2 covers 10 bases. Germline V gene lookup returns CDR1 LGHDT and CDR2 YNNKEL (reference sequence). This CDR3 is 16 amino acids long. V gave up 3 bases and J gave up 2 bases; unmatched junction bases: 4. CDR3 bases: TGTGCCAGCAGCCAGGGTCTAGCGGGAGCCTACAATGAGCAGTTCTTC. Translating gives CASSQGLAGAYNEQFF.

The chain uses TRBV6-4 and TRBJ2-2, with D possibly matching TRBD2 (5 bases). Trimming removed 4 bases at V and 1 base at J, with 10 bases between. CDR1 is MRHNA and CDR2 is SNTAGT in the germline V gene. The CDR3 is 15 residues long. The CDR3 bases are TGTGCCAGCAGTGTGTCCGGAGGGAACACCGGGGAGCTGTTTTTT. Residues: CASSVSGGNTGELFF.

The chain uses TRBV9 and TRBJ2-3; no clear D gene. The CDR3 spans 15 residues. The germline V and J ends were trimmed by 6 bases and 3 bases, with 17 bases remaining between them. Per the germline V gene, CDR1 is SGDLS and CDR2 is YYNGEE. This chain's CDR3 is CASTPGPLGTDTQYF. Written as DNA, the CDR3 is TGTGCCAGCACCCCCGGCCCTCTAGGTACAGATACGCAGTATTTT.

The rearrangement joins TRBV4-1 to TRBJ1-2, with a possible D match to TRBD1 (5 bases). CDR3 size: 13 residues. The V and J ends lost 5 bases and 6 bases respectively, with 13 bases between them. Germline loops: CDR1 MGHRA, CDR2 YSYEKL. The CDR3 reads CASSYFSGNGYTF. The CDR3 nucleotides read TGCGCCAGCAGCTACTTCTCAGGGAATGGCTACACCTTC.

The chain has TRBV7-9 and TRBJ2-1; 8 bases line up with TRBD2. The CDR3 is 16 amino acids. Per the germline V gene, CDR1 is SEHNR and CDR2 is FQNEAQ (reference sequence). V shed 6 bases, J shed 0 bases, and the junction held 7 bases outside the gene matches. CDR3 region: CASRYSGDSSYNEQFF. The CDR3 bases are TGTGCCAGCAGATATAGCGGGGATAGCTCCTACAATGAGCAGTTCTTC.

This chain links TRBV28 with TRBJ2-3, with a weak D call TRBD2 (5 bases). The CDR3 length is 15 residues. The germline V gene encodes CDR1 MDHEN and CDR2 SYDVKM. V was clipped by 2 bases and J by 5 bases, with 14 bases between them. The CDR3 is CASSLAGGGGDTQYF. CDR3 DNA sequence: TGTGCCAGCAGTTTAGCCGGTGGAGGAGGAGATACGCAGTATTTT.

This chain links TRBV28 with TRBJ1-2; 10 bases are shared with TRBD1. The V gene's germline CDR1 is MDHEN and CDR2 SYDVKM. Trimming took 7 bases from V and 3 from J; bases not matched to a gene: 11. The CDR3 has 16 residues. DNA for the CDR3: TGTGCCAGCACAGCCCGAGGGGGACAGGGGCACTATGGCTACACCTTC. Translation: CASTARGGQGHYGYTF.

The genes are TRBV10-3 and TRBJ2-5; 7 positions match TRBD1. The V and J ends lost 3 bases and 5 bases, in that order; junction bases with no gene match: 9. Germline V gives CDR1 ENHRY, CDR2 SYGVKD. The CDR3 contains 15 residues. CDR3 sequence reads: CAISDRGGQEETQYF. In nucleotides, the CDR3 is TGTGCCATCAGTGACCGAGGGGGCCAGGAGGAGACCCAGTACTTC.

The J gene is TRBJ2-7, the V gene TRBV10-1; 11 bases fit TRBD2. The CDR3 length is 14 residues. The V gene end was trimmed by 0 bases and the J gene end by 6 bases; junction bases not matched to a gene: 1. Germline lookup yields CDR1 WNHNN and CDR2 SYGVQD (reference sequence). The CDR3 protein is CASSESGLAGEQYF. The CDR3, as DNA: TGCGCCAGCAGTGAGTCAGGACTAGCGGGCGAGCAGTACTTC.

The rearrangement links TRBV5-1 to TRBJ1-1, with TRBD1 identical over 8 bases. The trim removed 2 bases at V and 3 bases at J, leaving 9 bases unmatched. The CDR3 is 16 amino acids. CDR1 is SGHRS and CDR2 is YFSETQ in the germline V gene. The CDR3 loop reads CASSLQNRDRHTEAFF. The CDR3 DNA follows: TGCGCCAGCAGCTTACAAAACCGGGACAGGCACACTGAAGCTTTCTTT.

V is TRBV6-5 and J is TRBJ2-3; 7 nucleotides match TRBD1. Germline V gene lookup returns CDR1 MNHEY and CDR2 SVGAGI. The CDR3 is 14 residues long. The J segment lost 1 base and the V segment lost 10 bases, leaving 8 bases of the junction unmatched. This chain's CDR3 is CATSRGTRTDTQYF. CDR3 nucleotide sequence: TGTGCCACCTCCAGGGGGACACGCACAGATACGCAGTATTTT.

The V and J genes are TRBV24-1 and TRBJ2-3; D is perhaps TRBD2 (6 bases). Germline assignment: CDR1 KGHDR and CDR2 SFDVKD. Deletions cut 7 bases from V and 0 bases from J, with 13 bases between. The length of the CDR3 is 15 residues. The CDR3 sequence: CATSHGTFSTDTQYF. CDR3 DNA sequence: TGTGCCACCAGCCACGGGACTTTTAGCACAGATACGCAGTATTTT.

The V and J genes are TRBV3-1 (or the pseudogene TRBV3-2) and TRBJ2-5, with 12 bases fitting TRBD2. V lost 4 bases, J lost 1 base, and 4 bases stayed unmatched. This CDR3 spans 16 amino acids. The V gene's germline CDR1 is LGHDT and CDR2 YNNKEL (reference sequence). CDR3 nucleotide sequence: TGTGCCAGCAGCCTCAGGACTAGCGGGGCCCAAGAGACCCAGTACTTC. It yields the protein CASSLRTSGAQETQYF.

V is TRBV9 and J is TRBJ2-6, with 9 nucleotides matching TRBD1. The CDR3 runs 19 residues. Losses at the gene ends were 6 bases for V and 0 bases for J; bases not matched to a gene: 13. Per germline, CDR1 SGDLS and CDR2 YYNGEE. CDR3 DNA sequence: TGTGCCAGCACCGATCCAACGGGACAGGGCACCTCTGGGGCCAACGTCCTGACTTTC. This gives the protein CASTDPTGQGTSGANVLTF.

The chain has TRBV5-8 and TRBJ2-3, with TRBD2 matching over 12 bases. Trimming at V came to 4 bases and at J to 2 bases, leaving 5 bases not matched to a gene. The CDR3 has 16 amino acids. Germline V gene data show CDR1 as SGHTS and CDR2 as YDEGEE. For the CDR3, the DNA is TGTGCCAGCAGCCAAGGACTAGCGGGGCCCACAGATACGCAGTATTTT. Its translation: CASSQGLAGPTDTQYF.

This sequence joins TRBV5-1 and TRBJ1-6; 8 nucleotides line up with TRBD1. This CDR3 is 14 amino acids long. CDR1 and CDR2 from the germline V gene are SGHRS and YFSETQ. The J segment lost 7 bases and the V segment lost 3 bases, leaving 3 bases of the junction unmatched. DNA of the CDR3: TGCGCCAGCAGCTCAACAGGGGGAAATTCACCCCTCCACTTT. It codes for CASSSTGGNSPLHF.

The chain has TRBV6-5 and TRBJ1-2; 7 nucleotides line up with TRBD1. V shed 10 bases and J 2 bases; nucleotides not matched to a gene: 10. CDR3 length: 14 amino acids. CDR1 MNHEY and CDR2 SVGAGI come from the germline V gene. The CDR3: CATFDRVRNYGYTF. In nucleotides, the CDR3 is TGTGCCACCTTCGACAGGGTTCGGAACTATGGCTACACCTTC.

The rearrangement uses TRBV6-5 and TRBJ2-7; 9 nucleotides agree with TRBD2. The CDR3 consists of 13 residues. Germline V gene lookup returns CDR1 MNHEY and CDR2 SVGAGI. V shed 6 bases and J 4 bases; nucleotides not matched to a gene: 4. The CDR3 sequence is CASSSSGSYEQYF. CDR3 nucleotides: TGTGCCAGCAGCAGTAGCGGGAGTTACGAGCAGTACTTC.

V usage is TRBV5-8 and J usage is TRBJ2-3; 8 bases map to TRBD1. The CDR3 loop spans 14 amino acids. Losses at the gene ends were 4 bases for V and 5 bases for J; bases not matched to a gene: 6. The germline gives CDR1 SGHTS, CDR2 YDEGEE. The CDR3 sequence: CASSHRGVKDTQYF. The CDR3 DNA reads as TGTGCCAGCAGCCACAGGGGGGTTAAAGATACGCAGTATTTT.